Listed below are T cell receptor beta chains from one sample, sequenced in a study of blood T cell repertoires in COVID-19. Assay: immunoSEQ multiplex PCR; the TCRdb copy retains only in-frame clones and omits some. The data hold about 140,000 clones, with approximately 80% observed a single time. Sequenced input: peripheral blood. The receptors originated from a man between 60 and 75 years old with active or convalescent COVID-19. CDR3s include the opening cysteine and the closing phenylalanine or tryptophan. The order of the fields is CDR3 protein, CDR3 DNA, clone size, D gene, V gene, J gene. The D gene is left open where the match is weak. Clone size is shown for a subset of rows, as once, few, many or a class of expanded clone.

CASSWGQGVPQPQHF,TGTGCCAGCAGCTGGGGACAGGGGGTCCCTCAGCCCCAGCATTTT,-,TRBD1,TRBV5-5,TRBJ1-5
CAWRGVWNGQGRYNYGYTF,TGTGCCTGGAGGGGTGTTTGGAACGGCCAGGGGCGCTATAACTATGGCTACACCTTC,once,-,TRBV30,TRBJ1-2
CASRLAGVGYNEQFF,TGTGCCAGCAGACTAGCGGGAGTCGGGTACAATGAGCAGTTCTTC,once,TRBD2,TRBV27,TRBJ2-1
CASSLGPGGPGKVF,TGTGCCAGCAGCTTAGGACCAGGGGGCCCAGGAAAGGTCTTT,few,TRBD1,TRBV7-9,TRBJ1-4
CAPSAGELFF,TGTGCCCCGTCTGCCGGGGAGCTGTTTTTT,-,-,TRBV30,TRBJ2-2
CASRPQANTEAFF,TGTGCCAGCCGACCCCAGGCGAACACTGAAGCTTTCTTT,-,-,TRBV5-4,TRBJ1-1
CASSWTAMNTEAFF,TGTGCCAGCAGCTGGACAGCCATGAACACTGAAGCTTTCTTT,-,-,TRBV11-3,TRBJ1-1
CASSIAGNNQPQHF,TGTGCCAGTAGTATCGCAGGGAATAATCAGCCCCAGCATTTT,-,-,TRBV19,TRBJ1-5
CASSLVQGAPDTQYF,TGTGCCAGCAGCTTAGTGCAGGGGGCCCCAGATACGCAGTATTTT,-,TRBD1,TRBV11-2,TRBJ2-3
CASSIRDRDSRETQYF,TGTGCCAGCAGCATCCGGGACAGGGACAGCCGAGAGACCCAGTACTTC,-,TRBD1,TRBV11-3,TRBJ2-5
CASSPRGGTTSNEKLFF,TGTGCCAGCAGCCCGCGCGGAGGGACCACAAGTAATGAAAAACTGTTTTTT,-,-,TRBV9,TRBJ1-4
CASEPGQGAVDTQYF,TGCGCCAGCGAACCAGGACAGGGGGCGGTAGATACGCAGTATTTT,-,TRBD1,TRBV5-1,TRBJ2-3
CASSFDRSNTEAFF,TGTGCCAGCAGCTTCGACAGGTCTAACACTGAAGCTTTCTTT,-,-,TRBV5-8,TRBJ1-1
CASSPRDRVHYGYTF,TGTGCCAGCAGCCCCCGGGACAGGGTACACTATGGCTACACCTTC,-,TRBD1,TRBV3-1/TRBV3-2,TRBJ1-2
CASSLETGHGYTF,TGTGCCAGCAGCTTAGAGACAGGGCATGGCTACACCTTC,-,TRBD1,TRBV7-2,TRBJ1-2
CASSQGPLLPTQYF,TGCGCCAGCAGCCAAGGCCCCCTACTTCCAACCCAGTACTTC,-,-,TRBV4-1,TRBJ2-5
CASSPLGGGLYNEQFF,TGTGCCAGCTCACCACTTGGAGGGGGCTTGTACAATGAGCAGTTCTTC,few,-,TRBV18,TRBJ2-1
CASSGTGLWDTQYF,TGTGCCAGCAGCGGAACAGGGTTATGGGATACGCAGTATTTT,-,-,TRBV7-8,TRBJ2-3
CASSPQNQGTTNEKLFF,TGTGCCAGCTCACCTCAGAACCAGGGTACAACTAATGAAAAACTGTTTTTT,-,-,TRBV18,TRBJ1-4
CASSVGQGAWQPQHF,TGTGCCAGCAGCGTGGGACAGGGGGCTTGGCAGCCCCAGCATTTT,-,TRBD1,TRBV2,TRBJ1-5
CASSYGLLAGGGEQYF,TGTGCCAGCAGTTACGGGTTACTAGCGGGGGGTGGAGAGCAGTACTTC,-,TRBD2,TRBV6-5,TRBJ2-7